This T cell receptor beta chain was identified during a study of shared clonotypes between healthy human individuals. Points on this clone: Its antigen is not known.

It was into CD45RA+ naive and CD45RA-negative memory subsets that the CD4+ cells were split. Regarding the study as a whole: Some clonotypes were shared by all four sorted-subset donors, while others were not shared. The non-shared ones had lower generation probabilities than the shared ones. Larger richness was generally estimated for naive than memory subsets.

Losses at the gene ends were 6 bases for V and 3 bases for J; bases not matched to a gene: 7. Germline CDR1 reads MDHEN; CDR2 reads SYDVKM. This CDR3 is 16 amino acids long. Genomic DNA per cell subset filled all wells of several immunoSEQ plates. The assay was immunoSEQ multiplex PCR, and TCRdb's table has in-frame clones only and misses some. The sample lists roughly 530,000 clones, about 95% occurring once. This receptor was identified in a woman aged 30 to 39 in good health. The rearrangement links TRBV28 to TRBJ2-2, with TRBD1 identical over 10 bases. Sequencing was carried out using naive CD4+ T cells sorted from blood. Subset given: CD45RA+ positively selected. CDR3 amino acids: CASSPTGTGDTGELFF. CDR3 DNA: TGTGCCAGCAGCCCGACCGGGACAGGGGACACCGGGGAGCTGTTTTTT. The full variable domain, in which reference TRBV28 and TRBJ2-2 provide the parts outside the CDR3, is DVKVTQSSRYLVKRTGEKVFLECVQDMDHENMFWYRQDPGLGLRLIYFSYDVKMKEKGDIPEGYSVSREKKERFSLILESASTNQTSMYLCASSPTGTGDTGELFFGEGSRLTVL.